This T cell receptor beta chain was sequenced in a study of regulatory T cells in long-lasting Graves disease. Study in general: Patients met the persistent Graves' disease definition after over 5 years of antithyroid drugs with positive TSH receptor antibodies. Study-level points and caveats: Favored gene segments in persistent disease were TRBV28, TRBJ1-2 and TRBJ2-5. Persistent patients shared more public clonotypes (about 2,700) than newly diagnosed patients (approximately 960). Only peripheral blood was studied, not thyroid tissue.

Time point given: persistent/refractory GD, antithyroid drugs over 5 years with positive TRAb. With RNA extracted from PBMCs as input, the TCR library was made. Worth noting for this clonotype: Its antigen remains unknown.

This CDR3 is 14 amino acids long. The V gene lost 5 bases and the J gene lost 2 bases, with 9 bases spanning the gap. The germline gives CDR1 MNHNS, CDR2 SASEGT. In building TCR beta libraries, iRepertoire HTBI primers were used together with Arm-PCR of CDR3 regions. In TCRdb, the multiplex PCR reads were re-called with MiXCR into one record per CDR3 protein. The sample carries 600,000 to 850,000 distinct CDR3 sequences, around 30% recorded once. The rearrangement uses TRBV6-1 and TRBJ1-4; possible D gene TRBD1, 5 bases. The source is a female donor with Graves disease. Sequenced material: peripheral blood mononuclear cells (PBMCs), taken when the disease was refractory, from a patient treated with antithyroid drugs. This CDR3 reads CASSRTSTNEKLFF. CDR3 DNA sequence: TGTGCCAGCAGTCGGACAAGCACTAATGAAAAACTGTTTTTT.